These 17 T cell receptor beta chains were sequenced from one sample in a study of cytomegalovirus exposure and HLA in healthy donors. The PCR contained 60 Vbeta and 13 Jbeta primers. Sequencing used immunoSEQ multiplex PCR; TCRdb keeps in-frame clones, though not all of them. The data hold about 120,000 clones, with approximately 80% observed a single time. Sequencing input: PBMCs. All receptors come from a woman under 30 in good health and CMV-seronegative.

The chain links TRBV4-1 to TRBJ2-1, with TRBD2 identical over 13 bases. V gave up 2 bases and J gave up 7 bases; unmatched junction bases: 8. CDR1 and CDR2 from the germline V gene are MGHRA and YSYEKL. This CDR3 is 17 amino acids long. The CDR3 nucleotides read TGCGCCAGCAGCCAACCTAGACTAGCGGGGGGTCGGAATGAGCAGTTCTTC. Its translation is CASSQPRLAGGRNEQFF.

The V call is TRBV6-1, the J call TRBJ1-3; D gene unclear. The germline gives CDR1 MNHNS, CDR2 SASEGT. The CDR3 is 14 amino acids. Trimming removed 4 bases from V and 0 bases from J, with 7 bases in between. The CDR3 region is CASSGLVSGNTIYF. CDR3 in DNA: TGTGCCAGCAGTGGGCTAGTCTCTGGAAACACCATATATTTT.

The chain recombines TRBV25-1 with TRBJ1-2; D not certain. The CDR3 is made up of 14 amino acids. Germline CDR1 is MGHDK and CDR2 is SYGVNS. V was cut by 6 bases and J by 6 bases, with 17 bases left in between. The CDR3 loop is CASSVGFSAHGYTF. CDR3 in DNA: TGTGCCAGCAGCGTGGGGTTTAGCGCCCATGGCTACACCTTC.

The chain is built from TRBV7-9 and TRBJ1-1; D perhaps matches TRBD1 (5 bases). V dropped 1 base and J dropped 6 bases, with 15 bases sitting between them. The V gene's germline CDR1 is SEHNR and CDR2 FQNEAQ (reference sequence). The length of the CDR3 is 15 residues. The CDR3 here is CASSLDGTGRAEAFF. The CDR3 DNA is TGTGCCAGCAGCTTAGACGGGACGGGGAGGGCTGAAGCTTTCTTT.

This clone has just a few counts. The genes are TRBV18 and TRBJ2-3, with D unresolved. The CDR3 totals 12 residues. The V end was cut by 3 bases, the J end by 3 bases, with 4 bases between. Germline V CDR1 and CDR2: KGHSH, LQKENI. CDR3 sequence reads: CASSPQTDTQYF. DNA of the CDR3: TGTGCCAGCTCACCTCAGACAGATACGCAGTATTTT.

This clone was observed once. The J gene is TRBJ2-2, the V gene TRBV5-4; a weak D match, TRBD2 (5 bases). Germline lookup yields CDR1 SGHNT and CDR2 YYREEE (reference sequence). The CDR3 loop spans 17 amino acids. Trimming cost V 3 bases and J 5 bases, with 20 bases left between them. For the CDR3, the DNA is TGTGCCAGCAGCTCCCAAAAGGGCCTGAGGAGGACCGGGGAGCTGTTTTTT. It codes for CASSSQKGLRRTGELFF.

This clone has a single count. This rearrangement joins TRBV5-1 to TRBJ2-1; possible D gene TRBD1, 6 bases. This CDR3 region has 14 residues. Trimming removed 4 bases at V and 2 bases at J, with 10 bases between. In germline, CDR1 is SGHRS, CDR2 YFSETQ. The CDR3, as DNA: TGCGCCAGCAGCCCCGGGGACACCTACAATGAGCAGTTCTTC. It specifies CASSPGDTYNEQFF.

The J gene is TRBJ2-2, the V gene TRBV5-1; 15 nucleotides align to TRBD2. V lost 4 bases, J lost 6 bases, and 7 bases stayed unmatched. Germline V gene sequence: CDR1 SGHRS, CDR2 YFSETQ. The CDR3 runs to 17 residues. Here the CDR3 DNA reads TGCGCCAGCAGCCCAGGACTAGCGGGAGGGTTAGCCGGGGAGCTGTTTTTT. Its protein product is CASSPGLAGGLAGELFF. Filled out from reference TRBV5-1 and TRBJ2-2, the complete variable domain reads KAGVTQTPRYLIKTRGQQVTLSCSPISGHRSVSWYQQTPGQGLQFLFEYFSETQRNKGNFPGRFSGRQFSNSRSEMNVSTLELGDSALYLCASSPGLAGGLAGELFFGEGSRLTVL.

This clone was observed a few times. The chain links TRBV5-4 to TRBJ1-2; possible D gene TRBD1, 6 bases. Trimming pared 4 bases from V and 6 bases from J, leaving 10 bases between. The CDR3 length is 12 residues. CDR1 and CDR2 from the germline V gene are SGHNT and YYREEE (reference sequence). In nucleotides, the CDR3 is TGTGCCAGCAGCCCGGACAGAAATGGCTACACCTTC. Translation: CASSPDRNGYTF. Full variable domain (missing parts from reference TRBV5-4 and TRBJ1-2): ETGVTQSPTHLIKTRGQQVTLRCSSQSGHNTVSWYQQALGQGPQFIFQYYREEENGRGNFPPRFSGLQFPNYSSELNVNALELDDSALYLCASSPDRNGYTFGSGTRLTVV.

V usage is TRBV5-1 and J usage is TRBJ2-5, with 9 nucleotides matching TRBD1. V shed 2 bases, J shed 4 bases, and the junction held 3 bases outside the gene matches. The CDR3 is made up of 14 amino acids. Germline assignment: CDR1 SGHRS and CDR2 YFSETQ. CDR3 sequence (DNA): TGCGCCAGCAGCTTCGGGACAGGGCCAGAGACCCAGTACTTC. Translated, it gives CASSFGTGPETQYF.

This chain links TRBV7-9 with TRBJ2-1, with a weak D call TRBD1 (6 bases). The CDR3 has 15 residues. Deletions cut 0 bases from V and 5 bases from J, with 11 bases between. Germline V lookup: CDR1 SEHNR, CDR2 FQNEAQ (reference sequence). In DNA form, the CDR3 reads TGTGCCAGCAGCTTAGCCCGGGACACTGACAATGAGCAGTTCTTC. Amino acids: CASSLARDTDNEQFF.

The table lists this clone with a count of one. The rearrangement uses TRBV6-5 and TRBJ1-6; 9 bases fit TRBD1. With 5 bases clipped from V and 10 bases from J, the junction kept 6 bases outside the gene matches. Germline CDR1 reads MNHEY; CDR2 reads SVGAGI. There are 14 residues in the CDR3. The CDR3 DNA reads TGTGCCAGCAGTCTGGACAGGGGAGGCTCACCCCTCCACTTT. Protein product: CASSLDRGGSPLHF.

This clone showed up just a few times. The J gene is TRBJ1-1, the V gene TRBV19; 7 bases agree with TRBD1. V was pared by 6 bases and J by 10 bases, with 5 bases of the junction left unmatched. CDR1 and CDR2 from the germline V gene are LNHDA and SQIVND (reference sequence). This CDR3 comprises 11 residues. Written as DNA, the CDR3 is TGTGCCAGTAGAGACAGGGTGGCAGCTTTCTTT. It encodes CASRDRVAAFF.

The genes are TRBV4-2 and TRBJ1-2; D is perhaps TRBD1 (6 bases). Looked up from germline, CDR1 is LGHNA and CDR2 is YNFKEQ. This CDR3 has 17 residues. The V end lost 4 bases, the J end lost 6 bases, and 24 bases lay between the germline ends. The CDR3 is CASSPGDLNRVGHGYTF. CDR3 DNA: TGTGCCAGCAGCCCCGGAGACCTGAACAGGGTGGGGCATGGCTACACCTTC.

CDR3 bases: TGTGCCAGCAGCCGGGAGGGGGGGTACTATGGCTACACCTTC. It codes for CASSREGGYYGYTF. The V gene is TRBV5-4, the J gene TRBJ1-2, with D maybe TRBD1 (6 bases). The germline gives CDR1 SGHNT, CDR2 YYREEE (reference sequence). The CDR3 loop spans 14 amino acids. V dropped 4 bases and J dropped 3 bases, with 13 bases sitting between them. Full variable domain (remainder filled in from reference TRBV5-4 and TRBJ1-2): ETGVTQSPTHLIKTRGQQVTLRCSSQSGHNTVSWYQQALGQGPQFIFQYYREEENGRGNFPPRFSGLQFPNYSSELNVNALELDDSALYLCASSREGGYYGYTFGSGTRLTVV.

The chain uses TRBV7-9 and TRBJ2-3; D is ambiguous. Trimming stripped 6 bases from V and 10 bases from J, with 14 bases between. Germline V gives CDR1 SEHNR, CDR2 FQNEAQ (reference sequence). The CDR3 covers 12 residues. The CDR3 coding sequence is TGTGCCAGCAGATCGCTAGAGTTGTCGCAGTATTTT. It translates to CASRSLELSQYF.

The chain carries TRBV19 and TRBJ2-2; 8 positions agree with TRBD2. The CDR3 length is 15 residues. CDR1 is LNHDA and CDR2 is SQIVND in the germline V gene (reference sequence). Losses at the gene ends were 4 bases for V and 4 bases for J; bases not matched to a gene: 5. DNA for the CDR3: TGTGCCAGTAGTACGGGACTAGTTTTCACCGGGGAGCTGTTTTTT. Translating it yields CASSTGLVFTGELFF.